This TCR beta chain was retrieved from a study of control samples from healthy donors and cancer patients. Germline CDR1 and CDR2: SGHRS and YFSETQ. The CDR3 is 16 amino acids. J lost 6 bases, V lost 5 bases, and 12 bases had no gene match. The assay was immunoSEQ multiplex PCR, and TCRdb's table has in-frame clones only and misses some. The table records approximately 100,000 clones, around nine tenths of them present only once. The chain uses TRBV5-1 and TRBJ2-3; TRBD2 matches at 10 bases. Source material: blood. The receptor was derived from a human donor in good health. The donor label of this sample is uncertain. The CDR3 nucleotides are TGCGCCAGCAGGAGGGGAGCTAGCGGGGGCGTGGATACGCAGTATTTT. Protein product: CASRRGASGGVDTQYF.